This T cell receptor (beta chain) was captured by sequencing in a study of T-cell reconstitution after alpha-beta-depleted transplantation in children. Unique molecular identifiers were used in preparing the TCRbeta library. TCRdb reprocessed the PCR reads with MiXCR, giving one entry per CDR3 protein. Of approximately 490,000 distinct CDR3 sequences listed, under 15% are singletons. Germline V lookup: CDR1 PRHDT, CDR2 FYEKMQ (reference sequence). Trimming cost V 0 bases and J 5 bases, with 11 bases left between them. This CDR3 is 15 amino acids long. In its sample, this clonotype was seen a few times.

The chain has TRBV13 and TRBJ2-1; D may correspond to TRBD1 or TRBD2 (5 bases each). The origin of this receptor is a human donor who donated a stem cell graft to a child with combined immunodeficiency. The input for sequencing was PBMCs from the stem cell graft donor, taken from the stem cell graft. CDR3 protein: CASSLGAGDHNEQFF. CDR3 in DNA: TGTGCCAGCAGCTTAGGGGCCGGGGACCACAATGAGCAGTTCTTC. The full variable domain, in which reference TRBV13 and TRBJ2-1 provide the parts outside the CDR3, is AAGVIQSPRHLIKEKRETATLKCYPIPRHDTVYWYQQGPGQDPQFLISFYEKMQSDKGSIPDRFSAQQFSDYHSELNMSSLELGDSALYFCASSLGAGDHNEQFFGPGTRLTVL.